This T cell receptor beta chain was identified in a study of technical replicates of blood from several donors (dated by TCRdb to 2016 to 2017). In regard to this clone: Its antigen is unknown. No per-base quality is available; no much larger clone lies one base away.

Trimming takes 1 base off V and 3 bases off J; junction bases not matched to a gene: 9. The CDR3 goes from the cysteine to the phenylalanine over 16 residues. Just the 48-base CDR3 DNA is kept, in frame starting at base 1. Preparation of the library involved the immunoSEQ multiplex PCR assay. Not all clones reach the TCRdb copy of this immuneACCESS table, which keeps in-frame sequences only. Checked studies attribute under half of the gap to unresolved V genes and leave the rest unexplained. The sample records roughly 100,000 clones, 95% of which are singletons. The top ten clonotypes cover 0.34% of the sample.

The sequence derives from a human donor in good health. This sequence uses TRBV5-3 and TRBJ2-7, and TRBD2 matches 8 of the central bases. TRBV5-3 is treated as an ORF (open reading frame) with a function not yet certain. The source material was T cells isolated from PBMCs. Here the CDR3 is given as CARSLNLAGWDYEQYF. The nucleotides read TGTGCCAGAAGCTTGAATCTAGCGGGTTGGGACTACGAGCAGTACTTC.